This paragraph reports one TCR beta chain. No antigen is known for it. Read sequence stops 3 residues before the CDR3 end, and the germline J gene provides the missing end. Germline CDR1 and CDR2: GTSNPN and SVGIG (reference sequence). This CDR3 is 12 amino acids long. After removal of 4 bases from V and 8 bases from J, the junction contained 4 bases not matched to a gene. The data originate from a study of T cell clonality in common variable immunodeficiency. Study observations and caveats: In common variable immunodeficiency, TCR beta chains reportedly carried fewer deletions and N-nucleotide insertions. CVID subjects had higher TCRbeta clonality than healthy controls, most marked in about a third. Patient heterogeneity in the CVID cohort limited correlations between repertoire features and clinical complications.

Sequencing used immunoSEQ multiplex PCR; TCRdb keeps in-frame clones, though not all of them. The profile covers about 33,000 clones, none occurring a single time. Blood came from CVID subjects not ill and not taking immunomodulatory or immunosuppressive medication. This sequence originates from a human donor with common variable immunodeficiency. J is TRBJ2-1 and V is TRBV30; 8 bases align to TRBD1. The specimen was peripheral blood mononuclear cells. The CDR3 reads CAWTLDRDEQFF. The DNA read from the CDR3 is TGTGCCTGGACCTTGGACAGGGATGAG.